Following are 29 T cell receptor beta chains from one sample sequenced in a study of early T cells in non-severe SARS-CoV-2 infection. TCRdb passed the 5' RACE reads through MiXCR, listing each CDR3 protein once. The sample records approximately 120,000 distinct CDR3 sequences, more than 13% being singletons. The sequenced sample consisted of whole blood. The source of these receptors is an adult who was a healthcare worker with PCR-confirmed SARS-CoV-2 infection or an uninfected control (not recorded which).

The rearrangement links TRBV20-1 to TRBJ2-7, with D possibly being TRBD1 (6 bases). This CDR3 is 14 amino acids long. The V gene's germline CDR1 is DFQATT and CDR2 SNEGSKA (reference sequence). Trimming removed 1 base at V and 2 bases at J, with 12 bases between. CDR3: CSARVRRGTYEQYF. CDR3 nucleotide sequence: TGCAGTGCTAGAGTACGCAGGGGAACCTACGAGCAGTACTTC.

The chain links TRBV5-1 to TRBJ2-1, with TRBD1 matching over 7 bases. The CDR3 sequence is 15 residues long. Looked up from germline, CDR1 is SGHRS and CDR2 is YFSETQ. V was clipped by 0 bases and J by 6 bases; unmatched bases: 6. This chain's CDR3 is CASSLAQGVPNEQFF. The CDR3, as DNA: TGCGCCAGCAGCTTGGCTCAGGGGGTCCCCAATGAGCAGTTCTTC.

This clonotype was detected ten times or more. The rearrangement links TRBV7-6 to TRBJ1-4; D may be TRBD1 (5 bases). The CDR3 spans 14 residues. Germline CDR1 reads SGHVS; CDR2 reads FNYEAQ. V was cut by 5 bases and J by 3 bases, with 10 bases left in between. CDR3 DNA: TGTGCCAGCAGCCAGGGCAGGTCTAATGAAAAACTGTTTTTT. The encoded protein is CASSQGRSNEKLFF. Full variable domain (rest looked up from reference TRBV7-6 and TRBJ1-4): GAGVSQSPRYKVTKRGQDVALRCDPISGHVSLYWYRQALGQGPEFLTYFNYEAQQDKSGLPNDRFSAERPEGSISTLTIQRTEQRDSAMYRCASSQGRSNEKLFFGSGTQLSVL.

The rearrangement links TRBV20-1 to TRBJ2-5, with 7 positions matching TRBD2. This CDR3 region has 12 residues. V lost 6 bases, J lost 2 bases, and 3 bases stayed unmatched. Germline CDR1 is DFQATT and CDR2 is SNEGSKA (reference sequence). This CDR3 reads CSASGGQETQYF. CDR3 DNA: TGCAGTGCCTCCGGGGGGCAAGAGACCCAGTACTTC.

This clonotype occurred a few times. The genes are TRBV4-2 and TRBJ2-3; no clear D gene. Germline CDR1 and CDR2: LGHNA and YNFKEQ. This CDR3 has 14 residues. V was trimmed by 0 bases and J by 6 bases, leaving 10 bases between them. Here the CDR3 reads CASSQEKLVDTQYF. Here the CDR3 DNA reads TGTGCCAGCAGCCAAGAGAAGTTAGTGGATACGCAGTATTTT.

As for this clonotype: A much bigger clone sits one base away, suggesting this may be a read error. V usage is TRBV6-7 and J usage is TRBJ2-1; TRBD2 matches 15 bases. TRBV6-7 is given ORF status, its function remaining uncertain. The CDR3 spans 18 residues. Written as DNA, the CDR3 is TGTGCCAGCAGTTACGGACTAGCGGGGGGGCCTATGTGGAATGAGCAGCTCTTC. Encoded protein: CASSYGLAGGPMWNEQLF.

The table lists this clonotype with many counts. This rearrangement joins TRBV12-3 or TRBV12-4 to TRBJ2-2, with D hard to call. The CDR3 length is 13 residues. V lost 1 base and J 4 bases, leaving 4 bases between the germline ends. CDR3 nucleotides: TGTGCCAGCAGTTTAGGCCCCACCGGGGAGCTGTTTTTT. Protein product: CASSLGPTGELFF.

The rearrangement uses TRBV10-3 and TRBJ1-2; a possible D gene is TRBD1 (5 bases). This CDR3 contains 15 residues. Trimming pared 0 bases from V and 8 bases from J, leaving 16 bases between. Germline loops: CDR1 ENHRY, CDR2 SYGVKD. The CDR3: CAISESRKRGQGYTF. For the CDR3, the DNA is TGTGCCATCAGTGAGTCTCGGAAGCGGGGCCAGGGCTACACCTTC.

The chain employs TRBV19 and TRBJ2-1; TRBD2 matches 9 bases. Trimming at V came to 0 bases and at J to 14 bases, leaving 8 bases not matched to a gene. The CDR3 spans 14 residues. Germline V gene data show CDR1 as LNHDA and CDR2 as SQIVND (reference sequence). CDR3 coding DNA: TGTGCCAGTAGTATAGAGCGAGCGGGGGGCGTAGAGTTCTTC. The encoded protein is CASSIERAGGVEFF.

This clonotype has more than one count but fewer than ten. The rearrangement uses TRBV7-2 and TRBJ1-1; D perhaps matches TRBD1 (6 bases). Germline CDR1 SGHTA, CDR2 FQGNSA. V was shortened by 2 bases and J by 8 bases, with 15 bases between the two germline ends. The CDR3 extends over 14 amino acids. CDR3 loop: CASSLPAGAPEAFF. DNA for the CDR3: TGTGCCAGCAGCTTACCTGCAGGGGCACCGGAAGCTTTCTTT.

This clonotype was seen only a few times. The rearrangement joins TRBV27 to TRBJ2-7, with D uncertain. The V and J ends lost 4 bases and 1 base respectively, with 17 bases between them. The CDR3 is 16 residues long. Germline loops: CDR1 MNHEY, CDR2 SMNVEV (reference sequence). This CDR3 is CASSSAYSYQSYEQYF. The CDR3 DNA follows: TGTGCCAGCAGTTCCGCTTATAGTTACCAGTCCTACGAGCAGTACTTC.

This clonotype occurred a few times. The chain combines TRBV24-1 with TRBJ1-5, with TRBD1 as a possible D gene (5 bases). The CDR3 is 15 residues long. Looked up from germline, CDR1 is KGHDR and CDR2 is SFDVKD. Trimming removed 4 bases from V and 6 bases from J, with 15 bases in between. CDR3 sequence: CATSDPGLRGQPQHF. DNA of the CDR3: TGTGCCACCAGTGACCCAGGGTTGCGGGGTCAGCCCCAGCATTTT.

This clonotype showed up just a few times. The rearrangement uses TRBV10-2 and TRBJ1-4, with D possibly matching TRBD1 (6 bases). Germline values: CDR1 WSHSY, CDR2 SAAADI. The CDR3 is 14 residues long. V was pared by 10 bases and J by 4 bases, with 16 bases between. The CDR3 region has the DNA TGCGCCACGGACTCGGGGGGCCTTAATGAAAAACTGTTTTTT. It encodes CATDSGGLNEKLFF.

The CDR3 is CASSYLGVSNEQYF. The CDR3 DNA sequence: TGTGCCAGCAGTTACTTAGGAGTTTCCAACGAGCAGTACTTC. V and J are TRBV6-6 and TRBJ2-7; D is uncertain. CDR3 length equals 14 residues. Between the trimmed V and J ends, which lost 1 base and 5 bases, there was a span of 12 bases. Germline CDR1 and CDR2: MNHNY and SVGAGI (reference sequence).

The table lists this clonotype with a few counts. This chain connects TRBV29-1 to TRBJ1-1; D is ambiguous. The germline V gene has CDR1 SQVTM and CDR2 ANQGSEA. V lost 4 bases to trimming and J lost 2 bases, with 14 bases between them. CDR3 length: 14 amino acids. The CDR3 loop is CSVGPAAENTEAFF. The DNA for the CDR3 is TGCAGCGTTGGCCCGGCGGCCGAAAACACTGAAGCTTTCTTT.

This clonotype was detected only a few times. The V call is TRBV27, the J call TRBJ2-6; D might be TRBD2 (5 bases). CDR3 length equals 15 residues. In germline, CDR1 is MNHEY, CDR2 SMNVEV (reference sequence). The ends were cut back, 8 bases at V and 0 bases at J, with 11 bases in the middle. In DNA form, the CDR3 reads TGTGCCAGCCGGGGAACCCCCTCTGGGGCCAACGTCCTGACTTTC. This encodes CASRGTPSGANVLTF.

This clonotype was observed a handful of times. The chain is built from TRBV7-6 and TRBJ1-5; 7 bases are a match to TRBD1. CDR1 is SGHVS and CDR2 is FNYEAQ in the germline V gene. The CDR3 sequence is 15 residues long. The trim removed 5 bases at V and 2 bases at J, leaving 6 bases unmatched. In DNA, the CDR3 is TGTGCCAGCAGCCGAGGGGGCGGCGGCAATCAGCCCCAGCATTTT. Translated, it gives CASSRGGGGNQPQHF.

This clonotype was observed a few times. The chain employs TRBV30 and TRBJ2-1; TRBD2 matches 12 bases. V gave up 7 bases and J gave up 8 bases; unmatched junction bases: 12. This CDR3 contains 15 residues. Per germline, CDR1 GTSNPN and CDR2 SVGIG (reference sequence). The CDR3 coding sequence is TGTGCCTTCCGACTAGCGGGGGAGTCTCGCTATGAGCAGTTCTTC. This gives the protein CAFRLAGESRYEQFF. Supplemented by reference TRBV30 and TRBJ2-1, the full variable domain reads SQTIHQWPATLVQPVGSPLSLECTVEGTSNPNLYWYRQAAGRGLQLLFYSVGIGQISSEVPQNLSASRPQDRQFILSSKKLLLSDSGFYLCAFRLAGESRYEQFFGPGTRLTVL.

V and J are TRBV6-1 and TRBJ2-7; TRBD2 is a possible D gene (5 bases). The CDR3 contains 13 residues. V lost 1 base, J lost 7 bases, and 11 bases lay in between. Germline CDR1 is MNHNS and CDR2 is SASEGT. CDR3 sequence reads: CASSEVASWEQYF. The CDR3 DNA reads as TGTGCCAGCAGTGAAGTTGCTAGCTGGGAGCAGTACTTC.

This clonotype was seen repeatedly, ten times or more. The gene calls are TRBV5-4 and TRBJ1-4, with TRBD1 identical over 9 bases. CDR3 length equals 15 residues. CDR1 is SGHNT and CDR2 is YYREEE in the germline V gene (reference sequence). V lost 2 bases to trimming and J lost 5 bases; unmatched junction nucleotides: 4. As DNA, the CDR3 is TGTGCCAGCAGCTTATCCGGGACAGGGAATGAAAAACTGTTTTTT. This codes for CASSLSGTGNEKLFF.

The chain is built from TRBV2 and TRBJ2-7; D unclear. Per germline, CDR1 SNHLY and CDR2 FYNNEI. This CDR3 is 15 amino acids long. V was cut by 0 bases and J by 5 bases, with 14 bases left in between. In DNA form, the CDR3 reads TGTGCCAGCAGTGAAGCGCTACAGCTTCCAAACGAGCAGTACTTC. Its protein is CASSEALQLPNEQYF.

CDR3 sequence (DNA): TGTGCCAGCAGCCAAGATTTATCTGAGCAGTTCTTC. Protein: CASSQDLSEQFF. The J gene is TRBJ2-1, the V gene TRBV14, with D uncertain. The CDR3 length is 12 residues. V gave up 0 bases and J gave up 9 bases, with 6 bases separating them. In germline, CDR1 is SGHDN, CDR2 FVKESK. The full variable domain, in which reference TRBV14 and TRBJ2-1 provide the parts outside the CDR3, is EAGVTQFPSHSVIEKGQTVTLRCDPISGHDNLYWYRRVMGKEIKFLLHFVKESKQDESGMPNNRFLAERTGGTYSTLKVQPAELEDSGVYFCASSQDLSEQFFGPGTRLTVL.

The rearrangement uses TRBV29-1 and TRBJ2-5; 9 nucleotides align to TRBD2. J lost 7 bases, V lost 4 bases, and 7 bases had no gene match. Germline CDR1 is SQVTM and CDR2 is ANQGSEA. The CDR3 spans 13 residues. The CDR3 is CSVAFAGGGTQYF. CDR3 bases: TGCAGCGTTGCATTCGCGGGAGGGGGGACCCAGTACTTC.

The chain couples TRBV6-2 or TRBV6-3 to TRBJ2-7, with TRBD1 matching over 9 bases. Unmatched junction bases numbered 3, after V lost 8 bases and J lost 4 bases. This CDR3 is 12 amino acids long. Germline CDR1 is MNHEY and CDR2 is SVGEGT. CDR3 DNA sequence: TGTGCCAGCGGACAGGGGTTTTACGAGCAGTACTTC. Translation: CASGQGFYEQYF.

This clonotype has more than one count but fewer than ten. This chain uses TRBV18 with TRBJ2-5; D is possibly TRBD1 (6 bases). Germline V gene sequence: CDR1 KGHSH, CDR2 LQKENI. The length of the CDR3 is 16 residues. V was trimmed by 1 base and J by 2 bases, leaving 14 bases between them. The CDR3: CASSPRQQGTQETQYF. Written as DNA, the CDR3 is TGTGCCAGCTCACCACGTCAACAGGGTACTCAAGAGACCCAGTACTTC.

By share, this clonotype ranks as medium-sized (0.01 to 0.1%). V is TRBV4-1 and J is TRBJ2-1; D remains ambiguous. Germline V CDR1 and CDR2: MGHRA, YSYEKL. CDR3 size: 13 residues. Trimming shortened V by 0 bases and J by 13 bases, and 13 bases separated the two germline ends. This CDR3 is CASSQDKGLLQFF. CDR3 DNA: TGCGCCAGCAGCCAAGATAAGGGCTTACTTCAGTTCTTC.

V and J are TRBV5-1 and TRBJ1-1; 11 bases line up with TRBD1. Germline trimming cut 2 bases from V and 10 bases from J; bases unmatched to any gene: 7. Germline-derived CDR1 and CDR2 are SGHRS and YFSETQ. This CDR3 has 14 residues. CDR3 amino acids: CASSFSPDRGRAFF. Written as DNA, the CDR3 is TGCGCCAGCAGCTTCTCTCCGGACAGGGGGCGAGCTTTCTTT.

This rearrangement joins TRBV7-3 to TRBJ2-7, with TRBD1 as a possible D gene (6 bases). Germline CDR1 SGHTA, CDR2 FQGTGA. V was pared by 5 bases and J by 6 bases, with 14 bases between. The CDR3 totals 13 residues. This chain's CDR3 is CASSRGHTSEQYF. For the CDR3, the DNA is TGTGCCAGCAGCCGGGGACACACGAGCGAGCAGTACTTC.

This clonotype turned up a few times. V gene TRBV4-1 combines with J gene TRBJ1-5; tentative D call: TRBD1 (6 bases). The CDR3 sequence is 17 residues long. The V gene's germline CDR1 is MGHRA and CDR2 YSYEKL. Trimming removed 1 base from V and 0 bases from J, with 13 bases in between. CDR3 loop: CASSQGQAYYSNQPQHF. In DNA, the CDR3 is TGCGCCAGCAGCCAAGGACAGGCCTACTATAGCAATCAGCCCCAGCATTTT.